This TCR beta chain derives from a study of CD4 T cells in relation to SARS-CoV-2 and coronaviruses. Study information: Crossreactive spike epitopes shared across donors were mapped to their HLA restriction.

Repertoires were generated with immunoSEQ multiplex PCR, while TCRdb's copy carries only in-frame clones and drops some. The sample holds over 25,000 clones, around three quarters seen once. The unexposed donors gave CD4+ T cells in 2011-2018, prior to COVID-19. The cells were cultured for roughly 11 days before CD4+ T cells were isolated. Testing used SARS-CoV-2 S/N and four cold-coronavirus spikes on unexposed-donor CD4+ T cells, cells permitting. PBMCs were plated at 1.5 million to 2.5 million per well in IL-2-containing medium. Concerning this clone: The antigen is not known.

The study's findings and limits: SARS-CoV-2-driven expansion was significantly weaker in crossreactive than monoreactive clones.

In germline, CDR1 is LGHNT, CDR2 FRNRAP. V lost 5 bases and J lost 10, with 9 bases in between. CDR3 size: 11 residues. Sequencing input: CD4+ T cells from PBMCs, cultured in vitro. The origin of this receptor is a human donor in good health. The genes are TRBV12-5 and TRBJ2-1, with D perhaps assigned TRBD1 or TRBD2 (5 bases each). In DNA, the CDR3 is TGTGCTAGTGGTCATGGGACCGAGCAGTTCTTC. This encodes CASGHGTEQFF.